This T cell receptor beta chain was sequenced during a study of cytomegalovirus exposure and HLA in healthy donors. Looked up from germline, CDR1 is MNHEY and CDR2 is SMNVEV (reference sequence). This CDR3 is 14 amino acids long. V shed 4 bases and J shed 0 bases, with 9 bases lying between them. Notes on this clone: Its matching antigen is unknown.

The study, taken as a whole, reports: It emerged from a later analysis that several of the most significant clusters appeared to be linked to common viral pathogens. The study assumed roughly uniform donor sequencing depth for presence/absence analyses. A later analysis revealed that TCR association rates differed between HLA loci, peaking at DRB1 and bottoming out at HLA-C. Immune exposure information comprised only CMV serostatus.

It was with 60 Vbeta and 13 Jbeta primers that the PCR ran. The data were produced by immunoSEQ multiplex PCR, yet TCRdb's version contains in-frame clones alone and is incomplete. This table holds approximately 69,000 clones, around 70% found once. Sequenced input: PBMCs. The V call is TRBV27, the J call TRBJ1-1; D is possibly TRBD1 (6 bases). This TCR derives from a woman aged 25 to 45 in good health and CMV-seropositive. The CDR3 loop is CASSWQGMNTEAFF. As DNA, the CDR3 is TGTGCCAGCAGTTGGCAGGGGATGAACACTGAAGCTTTCTTT.